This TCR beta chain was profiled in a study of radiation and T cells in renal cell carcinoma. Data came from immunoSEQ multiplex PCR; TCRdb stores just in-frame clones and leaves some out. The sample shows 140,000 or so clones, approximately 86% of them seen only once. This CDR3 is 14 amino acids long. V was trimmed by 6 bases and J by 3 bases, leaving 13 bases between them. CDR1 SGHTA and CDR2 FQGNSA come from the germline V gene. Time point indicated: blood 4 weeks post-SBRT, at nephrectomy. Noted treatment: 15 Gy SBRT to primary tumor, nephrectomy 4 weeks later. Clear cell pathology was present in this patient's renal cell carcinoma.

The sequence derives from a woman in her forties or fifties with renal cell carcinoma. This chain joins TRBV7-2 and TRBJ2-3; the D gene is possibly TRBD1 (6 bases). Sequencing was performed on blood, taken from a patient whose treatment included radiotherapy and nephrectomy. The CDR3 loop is CASSLQTGTDTQYF. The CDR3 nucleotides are TGTGCCAGCAGTCTCCAAACAGGGACAGATACGCAGTATTTT.